This T cell receptor beta chain is drawn from a study of tumor and adjacent non-tumor tissue in lung cancer. This clonotype was recorded a few times. One junction end does not reproduce the germline sequence, and a read error may be involved. No cell sorting was done before RNA was extracted from the tissue. The CDR3 runs 13 residues. The germline V gene encodes CDR1 SGHAT and CDR2 FQNNGV. The library came from three nested PCR rounds adapted from ARM-PCR protocols. TCRdb re-called the multiplex PCR reads with MiXCR, one entry per CDR3 protein. This repertoire shows some 80,000 distinct CDR3 sequences, 72% found once; its top ten account for roughly a tenth.

The material sequenced was lung tumor tissue. This clonotype was obtained from a woman aged 40-49 years with non-small cell lung cancer. The chain has TRBV11-2 and TRBJ1-1; D call uncertain. CDR3 amino acids: CASNFTGNTEAFF. CDR3 in DNA: TGTGCCAGCAACTTCACGGGGAACACTGAGGCTTTCTTT.